This T cell receptor (beta chain) emerged from a study of shared clonotypes between healthy human individuals. Study as a whole: CD4 naive cells filled three plates per donor, CD4 memory three, CD8 naive two and CD8 memory one.

The CDR3 has 15 amino acids. Germline CDR1 and CDR2: SGHRS and YFSETQ. Trimming cost V 0 bases and J 3 bases; bases outside gene matches: 2. Regarding the study as a whole: The small donor group covered limited genetic and exposure diversity. Generation probability values for non-shared clonotypes were lower than those for clonotypes shared by all four donors.

Terminally differentiated effector memory CD45RA+ cells were left out of the naive CD8 fraction, which was CD45RO-negative and positively selected for CCR7. Per the original methods: Junction-only immunoSEQ sequences carried no quality scores, so filtering differed. The method was immunoSEQ multiplex PCR; TCRdb's version includes in-frame clones alone and lacks a portion of them. That table gives V, J and clone size, and the DNA gave D and trimming. The sample lists under 850,000 clones, 90% to 95% occurring once. In the case of this clone: Its target is not known.

Sequences were obtained from naive CD8+ T cells sorted from blood. V and J are TRBV5-1 and TRBJ1-4; 7 bases are shared with TRBD1. The source of this sequence is a man aged 25 to 40 in good health. The CDR3 reads CASSLGTGANEKLFF. The CDR3 DNA follows: TGCGCCAGCAGCTTGGGGACAGGAGCTAATGAAAAACTGTTTTTT.